Each of the 14 T cell receptor beta chains below was sequenced from the same sample in a study of blood T cell repertoires in COVID-19. Sequencing used immunoSEQ multiplex PCR; TCRdb keeps in-frame clones, though not all of them. The sample has some 250,000 clones, about 87% seen once. Input material: peripheral blood. These receptors all come from a woman aged 60-75 years with COVID-19, enrolled during active disease.

The rearrangement joins TRBV4-1 to TRBJ2-1; TRBD2 aligns across 11 bases. V was clipped by 0 bases and J by 7 bases; unmatched bases: 8. Per the germline V gene, CDR1 is MGHRA and CDR2 is YSYEKL. The CDR3 loop spans 17 amino acids. For the CDR3, the DNA is TGCGCCAGCAGCCAAGATGGGTCTAGCGGGAGGTTGAATGAGCAGTTCTTC. As protein: CASSQDGSSGRLNEQFF.

This chain joins TRBV2 and TRBJ2-3, with D tentatively TRBD2 (5 bases). The germline V gene has CDR1 SNHLY and CDR2 FYNNEI. The CDR3 sequence is 14 residues long. V was clipped by 2 bases and J by 4 bases, with 10 bases between them. The CDR3 DNA is TGTGCCAGCAGTGAACGCCCACTAGCAGATACGCAGTATTTT. Translation gives CASSERPLADTQYF. The whole variable domain, remainder taken from reference TRBV2 and TRBJ2-3, is EPEVTQTPSHQVTQMGQEVILRCVPISNHLYFYWYRQILGQKVEFLVSFYNNEISEKSEIFDDQFSVERPDGSNFTLKIRSTKLEDSAMYFCASSERPLADTQYFGPGTRLTVL.

V is TRBV29-1 and J is TRBJ2-5; TRBD1 agrees at 9 bases. CDR3 size: 13 residues. The trim removed 3 bases at V and 5 bases at J, leaving 4 bases unmatched. Germline V lookup: CDR1 SQVTM, CDR2 ANQGSEA. The CDR3 region is CSVEETGGETQYF. The CDR3 DNA sequence: TGCAGCGTTGAGGAGACAGGGGGGGAGACCCAGTACTTC.

This clone was picked up one time. The rearrangement joins TRBV28 to TRBJ1-6; the D is unclear. The CDR3 covers 17 residues. Trimming took off 3 bases at V and 0 bases at J, with 12 bases between the two ends. The germline V gene encodes CDR1 MDHEN and CDR2 SYDVKM. This CDR3 is CASSFQTRGSYNSPLHF. The CDR3, as DNA: TGTGCCAGCAGTTTTCAAACTCGGGGCTCCTATAATTCACCCCTCCACTTT.

This clone came up once. V usage is TRBV7-2 and J usage is TRBJ1-2; D is ambiguous. V was cut by 1 base and J by 4 bases, with 10 bases left in between. The CDR3 covers 14 residues. CDR1 SGHTA and CDR2 FQGNSA come from the germline V gene. The CDR3 coding sequence is TGTGCCAGCAGCTTAGTCCAGTCCTCCTATGGCTACACCTTC. Its protein product is CASSLVQSSYGYTF. Full variable domain (remainder filled in from reference TRBV7-2 and TRBJ1-2): GAGVSQSPSNKVTEKGKDVELRCDPISGHTALYWYRQSLGQGLEFLIYFQGNSAPDKSGLPSDRFSAERTGGSVSTLTIQRTQQEDSAVYLCASSLVQSSYGYTFGSGTRLTVV.

The chain joins TRBV6-5 to TRBJ2-5, with 9 bases matching TRBD2. Germline-derived CDR1 and CDR2 are MNHEY and SVGAGI. This CDR3 has 15 residues. Germline trimming cut 2 bases from V and 9 bases from J; bases unmatched to any gene: 10. The CDR3 sequence: CASSYASGVGRAQYF. For the CDR3, the DNA is TGTGCCAGCAGTTACGCTAGCGGGGTAGGACGGGCCCAGTACTTC.

A note on this clone: Relative to the germline gene, one junction end is altered; a read error may explain this. This sequence joins TRBV9 and TRBJ2-5, with 10 nucleotides matching TRBD1. In germline, CDR1 is SGDLS, CDR2 YYNGEE. The CDR3 loop spans 13 amino acids. CDR3 protein: CASSVSDRGAPNF. CDR3 sequence (DNA): TGTGCCAGCAGCGTATCGGACAGGGGGGCCCCGAACTTC. Combining the CDR3 with reference TRBV9 and TRBJ2-5 gives the whole variable domain DSGVTQTPKHLITATGQRVTLRCSPRSGDLSVYWYQQSLDQGLQFLIQYYNGEERAKGNILERFSAQQFPDLHSELNLSSLELGDSALYFCASSVSDRGAPNFGPGTRLLVL.

The chain has TRBV27 and TRBJ1-2; the match to TRBD1 covers 7 bases. The CDR3 consists of 16 residues. The ends lost 5 bases at V and 0 bases at J; junction bases unmatched: 9. Per germline, CDR1 MNHEY and CDR2 SMNVEV (reference sequence). CDR3 nucleotide sequence: TGTGCCAGCAGTAACCGGCCCCAGGGGGCTAACTATGGCTACACCTTC. Amino acids: CASSNRPQGANYGYTF.

The chain has TRBV7-8 and TRBJ2-1; the D gene is possibly TRBD2 (6 bases). The V and J ends lost 3 bases and 4 bases respectively, with 10 bases between them. Per germline, CDR1 SGHVS and CDR2 FQNEAQ. The CDR3 sequence is 14 residues long. CDR3 residues: CASSFAGPYNEQFF. The CDR3 nucleotides are TGTGCCAGCAGCTTTGCGGGGCCTTACAATGAGCAGTTCTTC.

This clone is a singleton in its sample. This chain connects TRBV4-3 to TRBJ2-1; 9 bases fit TRBD1. The junction had 12 bases not matched to a gene; V was cut back by 3 bases and J by 9 bases. The CDR3 length is 16 residues. Germline V gene sequence: CDR1 LGHNA, CDR2 YSLEER. The CDR3 loop is CASSQVPGQGTPEQFF. The DNA of the CDR3 is TGCGCCAGCAGCCAGGTACCGGGACAGGGTACCCCTGAGCAGTTCTTC.

J is TRBJ2-7 and V is TRBV5-1; 9 bases are shared with TRBD2. Germline-derived CDR1 and CDR2 are SGHRS and YFSETQ. The ends lost 4 bases at V and 7 bases at J; junction bases unmatched: 9. This CDR3 comprises 14 residues. CDR3: CASSGIAGAGEQYF. For the CDR3, the DNA is TGCGCCAGCAGCGGGATAGCGGGAGCGGGAGAGCAGTACTTC. Full variable domain (remainder filled in from reference TRBV5-1 and TRBJ2-7): KAGVTQTPRYLIKTRGQQVTLSCSPISGHRSVSWYQQTPGQGLQFLFEYFSETQRNKGNFPGRFSGRQFSNSRSEMNVSTLELGDSALYLCASSGIAGAGEQYFGPGTRLTVT.

V is TRBV27 and J is TRBJ1-5; a possible D gene is TRBD1 (5 bases). This CDR3 is 14 amino acids long. V shed 3 bases and J shed 6 bases, with 12 bases lying between them. In germline, CDR1 is MNHEY, CDR2 SMNVEV (reference sequence). The chain's CDR3 is CASSFLGQSQPQHF. The CDR3 DNA is TGTGCCAGCAGTTTTTTGGGGCAAAGTCAGCCCCAGCATTTT.

The chain combines TRBV18 with TRBJ2-5; 9 bases align to TRBD1. The CDR3 is 15 amino acids. Unmatched junction bases numbered 7, after V lost 3 bases and J lost 5 bases. From germline, CDR1 is KGHSH and CDR2 LQKENI. The CDR3 coding sequence is TGTGCCAGCTCACCGCAACAGGGGGCTCGGGAGACCCAGTACTTC. It specifies CASSPQQGARETQYF.

The chain recombines TRBV6-2 or TRBV6-3 with TRBJ2-7; TRBD2 matches 8 bases. CDR3 size: 12 residues. J was trimmed by 6 bases and V by 5 bases; bases with no gene match: 3. CDR1 is MNHEY, CDR2 SVGEGT, per germline. CDR3 sequence reads: CASSPRGVEQYF. The CDR3 coding sequence is TGTGCCAGCAGTCCGCGGGGGGTCGAGCAGTACTTC.